Following are 2 T cell receptor beta chains from one sample sequenced in a study of OX40 agonist ivuxolimab in advanced cancers. The method was immunoSEQ multiplex PCR; TCRdb's version includes in-frame clones alone and lacks a portion of them. The sample consists of about 79,000 clones, 70% to 85% of them appearing once. The sample in question was CD4+ or CD8+ T cells sorted from blood, obtained in a trial of the OX40 agonist ivuxolimab. The source is an adult with an advanced solid tumor such as melanoma, head and neck, liver or kidney cancer.

The rearrangement joins TRBV5-1 to TRBJ1-4; D is unclear. Trimming took off 5 bases at V and 0 bases at J, with 8 bases between the two ends. Looked up from germline, CDR1 is SGHRS and CDR2 is YFSETQ. There are 14 residues in the CDR3. The CDR3 region has the DNA TGCGCCAGCAGAACGGCCGCAACTAATGAAAAACTGTTTTTT. It yields the protein CASRTAATNEKLFF.

The gene calls are TRBV19 and TRBJ2-1; 11 bases are shared with TRBD2. The CDR3 loop spans 14 amino acids. J lost 10 bases, V lost 2 bases, and 4 bases had no gene match. Germline V gene sequence: CDR1 LNHDA, CDR2 SQIVND (reference sequence). The CDR3 region has the DNA TGTGCCAGTAGTATATCCCTAGCGGGAGGCGAGCAGTTCTTC. The encoded protein is CASSISLAGGEQFF.